This entry concerns a single T cell receptor beta chain. Germline CDR1 and CDR2: MDHEN and SYDVKM. Trimming took 5 bases from V and 5 from J, leaving 13 bases between them. This CDR3 comprises 13 residues. The sample belongs to a study of T cell changes during pregnancy in multiple sclerosis. Sequenced by immunoSEQ multiplex PCR; TCRdb stores in-frame clones only, minus some. The sample contains approximately 32,000 clones, about 92% of which appear only once. The chain recombines TRBV28 with TRBJ2-7; D possibly corresponds to TRBD1 (5 bases). This sequence was found in a female donor with multiple sclerosis, enrolled in a pregnancy study. This specimen consisted of CD8+ T cells from peripheral blood mononuclear cells, obtained in the first trimester of pregnancy. CDR3 loop: CASSASRVHEQYF. Here the CDR3 DNA reads TGTGCCAGCAGTGCGTCCAGGGTCCACGAGCAGTACTTC.